The present T cell receptor (beta chain) was sequenced within a study of OX40 agonist ivuxolimab in advanced cancers. For the study in its entirety: Ivuxolimab, which targeted the costimulatory receptor OX40 (CD134), was an agonistic, fully human IgG2 monoclonal antibody. Intravenous ivuxolimab was administered to patients every 2 weeks at six dose levels: 0.01, 0.1, 0.3, 1.5, 3 and 10 mg/kg. Among the 52 dose-escalation patients, some 20 had hepatocellular carcinoma, around 15 melanoma, 9 renal cell carcinoma and 9 head and neck cancer. A male proportion of around 80% and a mean age of around 60 years, ranging from about 23 to 90, were recorded for the dose-escalation cohort. Patients were allowed to have had prior anti-PD-1, anti-PD-L1 or anti-CTLA-4 therapy, and approximately 40% of the dose-escalation patients had been treated with checkpoint inhibitors. Partial responses occurred in three dose-escalation patients: two with cutaneous melanoma and one with hepatocellular carcinoma. The point of sequencing TCRbeta in the periphery was to test whether ivuxolimab changed TCR sequence diversity and drove clonal T-cell expansion. The paper reports the monotherapy dose-escalation portion (N = 52 patients) of the phase I ivuxolimab trial. What the research found in general, with its limitations: In the 0.1-3.0 mg/kg groups, partial responders were among the patients with the lowest normalized peripheral clonal expansion, particularly in CD8+ T cells. At doses of 0.1 to 3.0 mg/kg, clonal expansion of both CD4+ and CD8+ blood T cells was observed from baseline to week 6. The antigen specificity of the peripheral T cells that underwent clonal expansion was not determined. On average, CD8+ T cells showed more expanded clones than CD4+ T cells after ivuxolimab. Low levels of normalized T-cell clonal expansion were also seen in some patients who did not respond.

Points on this clone: Its antigen has not been determined. Base-call qualities are not available, and no considerably larger clone is one nucleotide away.

For sequencing of the TCRbeta CDR3 region, genomic DNA was extracted from the sorted cells. The immunoSEQ Assay was used for sequencing of TCRbeta CDR3 regions. TCRdb holds this immuneACCESS table with in-frame rearrangements only. Some clones are missing; in checked studies, unresolved V genes explain under half, and the rest has no known cause. This sample comprises around 51,000 clones, 87% of them detected only once. The ten largest make up 10% of the sample. The trial excluded patients who had a history of autoimmune disease or were on systemic immunosuppression. Peripheral blood for TCR sequencing was collected from all dose cohorts at baseline, on cycle 4 day 1, and on cycle 7 day 1. The samples were drawn from a first-in-human, open-label, multicenter phase I dose-escalation trial of ivuxolimab. The trial enrolled adults with locally advanced or metastatic head and neck squamous cell, hepatocellular, melanoma or renal cell carcinoma. Before TCR sequencing, CD4+ T cells and CD8+ T cells from peripheral blood were sorted into separate populations.

From the germline V gene (reference sequence), CDR1 is SEHNR and CDR2 is FQNEAQ. From the cysteine through the phenylalanine, the CDR3 covers 15 amino acids. Only CDR3 DNA is held: 45 bases, read in frame from base 1. For this chain, trimming is 3 bases at the V end and 6 bases at the J end, and the number of junction bases without a gene match is 3. This sequence was found in an adult with an advanced solid tumor such as melanoma, head and neck, liver or kidney cancer. This receptor chain uses TRBV7-9 and TRBJ2-1; the central 12 bases match TRBD2. Sample: CD4+ or CD8+ T cells sorted from blood, taken in a trial of the OX40 agonist ivuxolimab. The nucleotides are TGTGCCAGCAGCTTGGGGACTAGCGGGCGCAATGAGCAGTTCTTC. Its protein product is CASSLGTSGRNEQFF.